The next 7 T cell receptor beta chains were all read from a single sample in a study of early stage breast cancer tumors. Clones were read by immunoSEQ multiplex PCR, and TCRdb kept only the in-frame ones, dropping some. The sample has more than 60,000 clones; 79% are singletons. The specimen sequenced was blood. All receptors come from a person aged 55 to 75 with breast cancer.

Only one count was recorded for this clone. The chain is built from TRBV18 and TRBJ2-7, with a possible D match to TRBD1 (6 bases). Germline V CDR1 and CDR2: KGHSH, LQKENI. Between the trimmed V and J ends, which lost 3 bases and 4 bases, there was a span of 13 bases. The CDR3 contains 14 residues. DNA of the CDR3: TGTGCCAGCTCACCCTCAGGGGATTCATACGAGCAGTACTTC. Translating it yields CASSPSGDSYEQYF.

This rearrangement joins TRBV7-2 to TRBJ1-1; D gene uncertain. Trimming stripped 5 bases from V and 5 bases from J, with 15 bases between. This CDR3 comprises 14 residues. CDR1 is SGHTA, CDR2 FQGNSA, per germline. This chain's CDR3 is CASSQRVSRTEAFF. The CDR3 DNA reads TGTGCCAGCAGCCAGAGAGTTTCACGGACTGAAGCTTTCTTT. Looking up the rest from reference TRBV7-2 and TRBJ1-1 gives the full variable domain: GAGVSQSPSNKVTEKGKDVELRCDPISGHTALYWYRQSLGQGLEFLIYFQGNSAPDKSGLPSDRFSAERTGGSVSTLTIQRTQQEDSAVYLCASSQRVSRTEAFFGQGTRLTVV.

V and J are TRBV15 and TRBJ2-7, with a possible D match to TRBD1 (5 bases). This CDR3 is 14 amino acids long. Trimming removed 0 bases at V and 6 bases at J, with 12 bases between. CDR1 LNHNV and CDR2 YYDKDF come from the germline V gene (reference sequence). CDR3 nucleotide sequence: TGTGCCACCAGCAGAGATTTAGGGGCCCTCGAGCAGTACTTC. Translated, it gives CATSRDLGALEQYF.

The V call is TRBV28, the J call TRBJ1-2, with 9 bases that match TRBD1. Per the germline V gene, CDR1 is MDHEN and CDR2 is SYDVKM. CDR3 length equals 14 residues. After removal of 6 bases from V and 4 bases from J, the junction contained 6 bases not matched to a gene. CDR3 bases: TGTGCCAGCAGGTCCGGGACAGGGTCCTATGGCTACACCTTC. It specifies CASRSGTGSYGYTF.

This rearrangement joins TRBV19 to TRBJ2-7, with 9 bases fitting TRBD1. Trimming at V came to 9 bases and at J to 6 bases, leaving 9 bases not matched to a gene. This CDR3 is built from 13 residues. CDR1 is LNHDA, CDR2 SQIVND, per germline (reference sequence). The CDR3 coding sequence is TGTGCCAGCCGGGACAGGGACTCTGGCGAGCAGTACTTC. It is translated as CASRDRDSGEQYF. The variable domain in full, with the rest retrieved from reference TRBV19 and TRBJ2-7, is DGGITQSPKYLFRKEGQNVTLSCEQNLNHDAMYWYRQDPGQGLRLIYYSQIVNDFQKGDIAEGYSVSREKKESFPLTVTSAQKNPTAFYLCASRDRDSGEQYFGPGTRLTVT.

The CDR3 here is CASSSEMTGGEGYTF. CDR3 DNA: TGTGCCAGCTCAAGCGAAATGACAGGGGGCGAAGGCTACACCTTC. The chain couples TRBV18 to TRBJ1-2; 10 bases are shared with TRBD1. V lost 5 bases, J lost 8 bases, and 11 bases stayed unmatched. CDR1 is KGHSH, CDR2 LQKENI, per germline. This CDR3 spans 15 amino acids.

The chain has TRBV28 and TRBJ2-7; D is possibly TRBD1 (5 bases). There are 12 residues in the CDR3. Trimming removed 6 bases at V and 4 bases at J, with 10 bases between. Germline CDR1 MDHEN, CDR2 SYDVKM. In nucleotides, the CDR3 is TGTGCCAGCAGCCAGGGAAGGTACGAGCAGTACTTC. Protein product: CASSQGRYEQYF.